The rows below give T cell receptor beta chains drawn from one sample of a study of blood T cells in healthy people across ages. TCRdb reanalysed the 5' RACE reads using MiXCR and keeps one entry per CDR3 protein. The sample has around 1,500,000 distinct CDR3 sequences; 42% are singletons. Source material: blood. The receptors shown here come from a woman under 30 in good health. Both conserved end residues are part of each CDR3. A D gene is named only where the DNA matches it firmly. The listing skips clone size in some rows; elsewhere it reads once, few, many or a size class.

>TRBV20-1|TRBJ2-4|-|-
TGCAGTGCTAGCTCCGGCGGTGACATTCAGTACTTC
CSASSGGDIQYF
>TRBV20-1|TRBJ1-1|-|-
TGCAGTGCTAGACAGAGTATGAACACTGAAGCTTTCTTT
CSARQSMNTEAFF
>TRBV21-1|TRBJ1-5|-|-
TGTGCCAGCAGCAATTGGGGATTTAGGCCCCAGCATTTT
CASSNWGFRPQHF
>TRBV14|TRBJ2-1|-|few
TGTGCCAGCAGCAACTACAGGGCCTCGGGTGAGCAGTTCTTC
CASSNYRASGEQFF
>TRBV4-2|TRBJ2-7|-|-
TGTGCCAGCAGCCCGACGGAGAGCTCCTACAATGAGCAGTACTTC
CASSPTESSYNEQYF
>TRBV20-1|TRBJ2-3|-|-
TGCAGTGCCCCGAGCGGGTTCAGAAAAGATACGCAGTATTTT
CSAPSGFRKDTQYF
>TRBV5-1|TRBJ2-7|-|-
TGCGCCAGCAGCCTGGCCGGGGTCCGCGAGCAGTACTTC
CASSLAGVREQYF
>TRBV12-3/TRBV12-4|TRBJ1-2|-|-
TGTGCCAGCAGCTCTGACTGGAGCTATGGCTACACCTTC
CASSSDWSYGYTF
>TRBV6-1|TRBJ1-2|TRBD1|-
TGTGCCAGCAGGGGGACAGTAGGAGGAAATGGCTACACCTTC
CASRGTVGGNGYTF
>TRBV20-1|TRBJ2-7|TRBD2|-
TGCAGTGCTAGAGGTAGCGGGAACTACAATGAGCAGTACTTC
CSARGSGNYNEQYF
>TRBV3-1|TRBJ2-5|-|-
TGTGCCAGCAGCGCCGGACTGGGGACCCAGTACTTC
CASSAGLGTQYF
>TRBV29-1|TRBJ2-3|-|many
TGCAGCGTGCACAGGCAAGATACGCAGTATTTT
CSVHRQDTQYF
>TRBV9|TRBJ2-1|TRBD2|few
TGTGCCAGCAGCTCCCGGGCCAGCGGGGTAAACAATGAGCAGTTCTTC
CASSSRASGVNNEQFF
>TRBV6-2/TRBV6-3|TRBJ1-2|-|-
TGTGCCAGCAGTTACGGCGCAGGTTATGGCTACACCTTC
CASSYGAGYGYTF